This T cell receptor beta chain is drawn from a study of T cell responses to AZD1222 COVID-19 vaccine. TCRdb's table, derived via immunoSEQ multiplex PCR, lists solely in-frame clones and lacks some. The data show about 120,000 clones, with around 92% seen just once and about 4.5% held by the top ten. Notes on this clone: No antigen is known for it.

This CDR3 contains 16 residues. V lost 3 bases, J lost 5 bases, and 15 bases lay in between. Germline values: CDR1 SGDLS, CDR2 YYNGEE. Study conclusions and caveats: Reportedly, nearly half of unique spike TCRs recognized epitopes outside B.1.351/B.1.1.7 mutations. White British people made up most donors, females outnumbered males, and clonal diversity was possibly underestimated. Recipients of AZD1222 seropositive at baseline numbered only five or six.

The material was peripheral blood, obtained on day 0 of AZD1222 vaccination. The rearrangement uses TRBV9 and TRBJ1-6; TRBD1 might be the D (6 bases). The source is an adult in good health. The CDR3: CASSALGGGNNSPLHF. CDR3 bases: TGTGCCAGCAGCGCTTTAGGGGGGGGAAATAATTCACCCCTCCACTTT.